The T cell receptor beta chain described here comes from a study of T cells in Graves' hyperthyroidism and ophthalmopathy. Comment on this clonotype: As yet, its antigen is unknown.

Uncontrolled infection, other autoimmune disease, pregnancy and lactation each barred patients from inclusion. On the basis of clinical symptoms, serum thyroxine and TRAb, thyroid ultrasound and orbital computed tomography, diagnoses were made. V lost 0 bases and J lost 8, with 20 bases in between. The CDR3 runs 16 residues. Germline V CDR1 and CDR2: SGHKS, YYEKEE (reference sequence). General study results and limits: Ophthalmopathy could be told apart from stable hyperthyroidism with a 13 V-J model.

The source material, RNA transcripts, was used to amplify TCR beta CDR3 regions. HTBI primers were used for first-round RT-PCR of the TCR CDR3. MiXCR, applied by TCRdb to the multiplex PCR reads, yields one record per CDR3 protein. The data show roughly 710,000 distinct CDR3 sequences, 30% to 40% seen once. The chain combines TRBV5-5 with TRBJ1-2; no definite D call. Sequencing was performed on blood. This sequence was found in a woman between 35 and 50 years old with Graves' hyperthyroidism. As DNA, the CDR3 is TGTGCCAGCAGCTTGGGGCGGCAGCCGGACTTGAGAGGCTACACCTTC. Translating it yields CASSLGRQPDLRGYTF.